Presented here are 15 T cell receptor beta chains from one specimen sequenced in a study of blood T cell repertoires in COVID-19. Libraries were prepared by immunoSEQ multiplex PCR; TCRdb keeps only in-frame clonotypes and omits some of them. The table has about 120,000 clones, 88% seen once. The source material was peripheral blood. These receptors all stem from a human donor in a cohort sampled during active COVID-19.

The chain couples TRBV5-1 to TRBJ2-2; D is possibly TRBD1 (6 bases). This CDR3 is built from 16 residues. V was shortened by 4 bases and J by 4 bases, with 17 bases between the two germline ends. Per germline, CDR1 SGHRS and CDR2 YFSETQ. The CDR3 nucleotides read TGCGCCAGCAGCCCTCGGACAGCCCCGGGCACCGGGGAGCTGTTTTTT. It specifies CASSPRTAPGTGELFF.

This clone was found once. This chain uses TRBV7-9 with TRBJ1-2; 11 bases agree with TRBD1. Germline CDR1 is SEHNR and CDR2 is FQNEAQ (reference sequence). The CDR3 consists of 14 residues. Losses at the gene ends were 5 bases for V and 6 bases for J; bases not matched to a gene: 5. The CDR3 spells CASSPGTGGHGYTF. In DNA, the CDR3 is TGTGCCAGCAGCCCCGGGACAGGGGGGCATGGCTACACCTTC. The full variable domain, rest sourced from reference TRBV7-9 and TRBJ1-2, is DTGVSQNPRHKITKRGQNVTFRCDPISEHNRLYWYRQTLGQGPEFLTYFQNEAQLEKSRLLSDRFSAERPKGSFSTLEIQRTEQGDSAMYLCASSPGTGGHGYTFGSGTRLTVV.

The chain couples TRBV29-1 to TRBJ2-7; TRBD1 agrees at 11 bases. Trimming took 6 bases from V and 1 from J; bases not matched to a gene: 8. The CDR3 extends over 15 amino acids. The germline V gene has CDR1 SQVTM and CDR2 ANQGSEA. The CDR3 DNA is TGCAGCGTAAGTCCGGGACAGGGGGGTTCCTACGAGCAGTACTTC. It specifies CSVSPGQGGSYEQYF.

V and J are TRBV2 and TRBJ1-2; 7 bases match TRBD1. With 6 bases clipped from V and 4 bases from J, the junction kept 5 bases outside the gene matches. Germline V gene lookup returns CDR1 SNHLY and CDR2 FYNNEI. The CDR3 sequence is 13 residues long. The CDR3 is CASSSDRSYGYTF. The CDR3 DNA reads as TGTGCCAGCAGCTCGGACAGGAGCTATGGCTACACCTTC. Together with reference TRBV2 and TRBJ1-2, the CDR3 gives the full variable domain: EPEVTQTPSHQVTQMGQEVILRCVPISNHLYFYWYRQILGQKVEFLVSFYNNEISEKSEIFDDQFSVERPDGSNFTLKIRSTKLEDSAMYFCASSSDRSYGYTFGSGTRLTVV.

The chain links TRBV6-4 to TRBJ2-1; TRBD2 agrees at 8 bases. This CDR3 has 16 amino acids. V shed 5 bases, J shed 1 base, and the junction held 7 bases outside the gene matches. Germline V CDR1 and CDR2: MRHNA, SNTAGT. The CDR3 nucleotides are TGTGCCAGCAGTAAAACTAGCGGAAGTTCCTACAATGAGCAGTTCTTC. It codes for CASSKTSGSSYNEQFF.

This chain links TRBV5-6 with TRBJ1-5; possibly TRBD1 for D (6 bases). V was shortened by 1 base and J by 11 bases, with 22 bases between the two germline ends. The CDR3 sequence is 16 residues long. Germline lookup yields CDR1 SGHDT and CDR2 YYEEEE. The chain's CDR3 is CASSLSPGADSGAQHF. CDR3 DNA sequence: TGTGCCAGCAGCTTGTCTCCAGGGGCGGACTCCGGGGCCCAGCATTTT.

The rearrangement links TRBV29-1 to TRBJ2-3; TRBD1 matches at 8 bases. The length of the CDR3 is 15 residues. The germline CDR1 and CDR2 sequences are SQVTM and ANQGSEA. Trimming took 6 bases from V and 0 from J; bases not matched to a gene: 8. CDR3 DNA sequence: TGCAGCGTCGACAGGGGTGGCTCTAGCACAGATACGCAGTATTTT. As protein: CSVDRGGSSTDTQYF.

V usage is TRBV28 and J usage is TRBJ2-7, with TRBD2 identical over 7 bases. CDR1 and CDR2 (germline): MDHEN, SYDVKM. This CDR3 region has 15 residues. V dropped 5 bases and J dropped 0; count of bases not matched to a gene: 7. The CDR3 region is CASSPLAGVSYEQYF. The CDR3, as DNA: TGTGCCAGCAGTCCCCTGGCGGGGGTCTCCTACGAGCAGTACTTC.

The chain uses TRBV6-2 or TRBV6-3 and TRBJ2-1; 7 nucleotides match TRBD1. The CDR3 extends over 15 amino acids. Per germline, CDR1 MNHEY and CDR2 SVGEGT. Trimming cost V 5 bases and J 5 bases; bases outside gene matches: 9. The CDR3 region is CASSRPRGLNNEQFF. The CDR3 DNA follows: TGTGCCAGCAGTAGACCCAGGGGGTTGAACAATGAGCAGTTCTTC.

The chain joins TRBV5-1 to TRBJ2-5; no reliable D call. The germline V and J ends were trimmed by 5 bases and 5 bases, with 10 bases remaining between them. The CDR3 length is 12 residues. Looked up from germline, CDR1 is SGHRS and CDR2 is YFSETQ. The CDR3 nucleotides are TGCGCCAGCAGTGGCGGCCCCGAGACCCAGTACTTC. It yields the protein CASSGGPETQYF.

The chain carries TRBV10-3 and TRBJ2-1; D remains ambiguous. Germline CDR1 ENHRY, CDR2 SYGVKD. CDR3 size: 15 residues. Trimming took 0 bases from V and 4 from J, leaving 10 bases between them. The CDR3: CAISESSAWYNEQFF. The CDR3 DNA reads as TGTGCCATCAGTGAGTCCAGCGCGTGGTACAATGAGCAGTTCTTC.

Comments on this clone: Germline is not matched at one junction end, which may reflect a read error. V gene TRBV6-1 combines with J gene TRBJ1-5, with TRBD1 matching 8 bases. Germline-derived CDR1 and CDR2 are MNHNS and SASEGT. The CDR3 contains 14 residues. CDR3 amino acids: CASREDRGGQPQHF. The CDR3 bases are TGTGCCAGCAGAGAAGACAGGGGCGGTCAGCCCCAGCATTTT.

V and J are TRBV7-9 and TRBJ2-3, with 7 bases matching TRBD1. Per the germline V gene, CDR1 is SEHNR and CDR2 is FQNEAQ (reference sequence). This CDR3 is 15 amino acids long. V shed 5 bases, J shed 0 bases, and the junction held 5 bases outside the gene matches. In DNA form, the CDR3 reads TGTGCCAGCAGCCGCCTGACAGGGAGCACAGATACGCAGTATTTT. Protein product: CASSRLTGSTDTQYF.

The rearrangement joins TRBV27 to TRBJ2-7; 13 nucleotides agree with TRBD2. The trim removed 5 bases at V and 7 bases at J, leaving 11 bases unmatched. This CDR3 contains 16 residues. Per the germline V gene, CDR1 is MNHEY and CDR2 is SMNVEV (reference sequence). The CDR3 DNA sequence: TGTGCCAGCAGTCCCCACCGACTAGCGGGAGGAACGGAGCAGTACTTC. Residues: CASSPHRLAGGTEQYF.

The CDR3 sequence is CSTWTSGTDTQYF. The CDR3, as DNA: TGCAGCACCTGGACTAGCGGGACAGATACGCAGTATTTT. This sequence joins TRBV29-1 and TRBJ2-3; 11 bases align to TRBD2. CDR1 is SQVTM and CDR2 is ANQGSEA in the germline V gene. The CDR3 is 13 residues long. J gave up 3 bases and V 8 bases, and 4 bases lay outside the gene matches.